This entry concerns a single T cell receptor (beta chain). Antigen specificity is unknown. This entry belongs to a study of cytomegalovirus exposure and HLA in healthy donors. General observations from the study: Relative to equally common others, HLA-associated TCR beta chains showed greater clonal expansion in a later analysis. Several of the most significant clusters appeared linked to common viral pathogens, based on a later analysis.

Nominal health characterized the donors when sampled, though unrecorded immune exposures were likely. V was clipped by 7 bases and J by 7 bases; unmatched bases: 7. Germline CDR1 MNHEY, CDR2 SMNVEV (reference sequence). This CDR3 contains 14 residues. The PCR used 60 Vbeta and 13 Jbeta primers. Per the authors' pipeline: Roughly 11 million shared chains were among approximately 87 million unique TCR beta chains counted in a later analysis. Only in-frame clones appear in the TCRdb table, and some are missing; sequencing was by immunoSEQ multiplex PCR. That table furnishes V, J and clone size, whereas the DNA furnished D and trimming. In the table there are 100,000 to 120,000 clones, about four fifths of which are singletons.

J is TRBJ2-1 and V is TRBV27; 10 bases map to TRBD2. The sample comprised PBMCs. This TCR came from a man in his forties in good health and CMV-seronegative. The CDR3: CASTYGTSVNEQFF. The DNA of the CDR3 is TGTGCCAGCACCTACGGGACTAGCGTAAATGAGCAGTTCTTC.